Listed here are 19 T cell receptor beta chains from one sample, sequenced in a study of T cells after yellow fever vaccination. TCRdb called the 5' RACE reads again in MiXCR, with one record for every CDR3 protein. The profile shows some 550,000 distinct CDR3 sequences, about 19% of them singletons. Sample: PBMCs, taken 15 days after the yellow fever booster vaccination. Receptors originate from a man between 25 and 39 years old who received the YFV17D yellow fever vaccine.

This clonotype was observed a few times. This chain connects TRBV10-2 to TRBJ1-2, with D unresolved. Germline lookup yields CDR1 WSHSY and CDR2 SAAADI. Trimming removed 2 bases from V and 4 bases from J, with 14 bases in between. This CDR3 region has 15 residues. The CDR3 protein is CASSEGRHVRYGYTF. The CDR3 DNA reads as TGCGCCAGCAGTGAGGGCCGACACGTCCGCTATGGCTACACCTTC.

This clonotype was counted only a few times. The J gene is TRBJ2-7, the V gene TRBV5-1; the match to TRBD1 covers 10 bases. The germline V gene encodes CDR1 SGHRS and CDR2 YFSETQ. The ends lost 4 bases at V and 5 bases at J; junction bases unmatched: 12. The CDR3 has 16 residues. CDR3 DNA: TGCGCCAGCAGCGCCCAGGGACAGGGGATCCGGAACGAGCAGTACTTC. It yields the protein CASSAQGQGIRNEQYF.

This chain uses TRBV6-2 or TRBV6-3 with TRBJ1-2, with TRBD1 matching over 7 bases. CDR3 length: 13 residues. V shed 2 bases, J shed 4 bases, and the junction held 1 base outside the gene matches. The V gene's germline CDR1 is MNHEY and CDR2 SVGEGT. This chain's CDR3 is CASSYGQVYGYTF. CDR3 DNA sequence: TGTGCCAGCAGTTACGGACAGGTCTATGGCTACACCTTC.

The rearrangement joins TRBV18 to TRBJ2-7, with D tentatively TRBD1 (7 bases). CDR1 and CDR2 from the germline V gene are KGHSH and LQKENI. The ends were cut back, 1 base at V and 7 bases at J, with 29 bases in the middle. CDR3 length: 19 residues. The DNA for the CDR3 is TGTGCCAGCTCACCACTCCGGGACAGCTCGGGTGGAGGGCCGGTAGAGCAGTACTTC. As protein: CASSPLRDSSGGGPVEQYF.

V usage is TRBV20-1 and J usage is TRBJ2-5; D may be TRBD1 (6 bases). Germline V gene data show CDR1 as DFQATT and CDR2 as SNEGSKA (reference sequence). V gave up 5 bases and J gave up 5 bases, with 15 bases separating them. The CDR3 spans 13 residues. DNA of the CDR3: TGCAGTGCTCTGGGTTCAGGGGCGGAGACCCAGTACTTC. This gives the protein CSALGSGAETQYF.

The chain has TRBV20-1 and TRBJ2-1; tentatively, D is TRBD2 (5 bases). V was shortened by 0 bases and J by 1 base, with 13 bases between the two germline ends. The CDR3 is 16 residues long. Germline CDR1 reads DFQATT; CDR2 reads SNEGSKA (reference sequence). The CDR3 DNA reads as TGCAGTGCTAGAGACCCCCGGGGATGGTCCTACAATGAGCAGTTCTTC. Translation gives CSARDPRGWSYNEQFF.

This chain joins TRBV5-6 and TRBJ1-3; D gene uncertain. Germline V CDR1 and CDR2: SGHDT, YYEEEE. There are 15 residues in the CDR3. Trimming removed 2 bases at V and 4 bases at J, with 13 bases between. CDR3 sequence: CASSFGPLFGNTIYF. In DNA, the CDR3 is TGTGCCAGCAGCTTCGGGCCTCTGTTCGGAAACACCATATATTTT.

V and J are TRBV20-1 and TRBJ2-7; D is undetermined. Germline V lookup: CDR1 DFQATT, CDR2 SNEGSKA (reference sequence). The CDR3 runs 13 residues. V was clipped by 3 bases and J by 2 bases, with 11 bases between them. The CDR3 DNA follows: TGCAGTGCTAGTGGCTTAGGTCCCTACGAGCAGTACTTC. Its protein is CSASGLGPYEQYF.

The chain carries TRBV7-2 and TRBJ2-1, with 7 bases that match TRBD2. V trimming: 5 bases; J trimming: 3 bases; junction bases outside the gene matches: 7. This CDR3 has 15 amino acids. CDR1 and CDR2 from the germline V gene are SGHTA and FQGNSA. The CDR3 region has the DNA TGTGCCAGCAGCGACGAAGCGGGACGCTACAATGAGCAGTTCTTC. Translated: CASSDEAGRYNEQFF.

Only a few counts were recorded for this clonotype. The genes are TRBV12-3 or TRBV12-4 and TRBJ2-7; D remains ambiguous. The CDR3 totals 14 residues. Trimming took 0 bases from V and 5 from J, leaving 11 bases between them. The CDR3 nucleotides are TGTGCCAGCAGTTTAGCGCTACTATGGGACGAGCAGTACTTC. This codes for CASSLALLWDEQYF.

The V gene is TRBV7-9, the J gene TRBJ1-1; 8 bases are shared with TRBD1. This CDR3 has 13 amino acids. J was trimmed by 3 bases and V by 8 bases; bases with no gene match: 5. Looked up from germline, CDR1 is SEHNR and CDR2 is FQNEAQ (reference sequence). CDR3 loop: CASAGGEHTEAFF. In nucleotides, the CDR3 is TGTGCCAGCGCAGGGGGCGAGCACACTGAAGCTTTCTTT.

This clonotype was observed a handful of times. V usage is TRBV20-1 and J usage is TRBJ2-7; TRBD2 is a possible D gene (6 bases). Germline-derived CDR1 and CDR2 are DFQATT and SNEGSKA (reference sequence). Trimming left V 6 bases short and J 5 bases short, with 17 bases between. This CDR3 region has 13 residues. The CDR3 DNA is TGCAGTGCCCCTAGAGCGGGTTTTGACGAGCAGTACTTC. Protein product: CSAPRAGFDEQYF.

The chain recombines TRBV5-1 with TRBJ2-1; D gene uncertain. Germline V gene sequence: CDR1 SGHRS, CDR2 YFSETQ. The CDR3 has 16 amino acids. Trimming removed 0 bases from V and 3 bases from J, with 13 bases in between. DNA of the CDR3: TGCGCCAGCAGCTTGGCTGGAATCACCCGCTACAATGAGCAGTTCTTC. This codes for CASSLAGITRYNEQFF.

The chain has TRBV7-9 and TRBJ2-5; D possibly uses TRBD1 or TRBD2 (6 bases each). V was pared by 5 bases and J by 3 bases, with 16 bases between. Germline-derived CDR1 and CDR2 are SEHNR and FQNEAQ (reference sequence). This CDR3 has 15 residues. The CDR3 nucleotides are TGTGCCAGCAGCGACCTAGGGGGGTTGGAAGAGACCCAGTACTTC. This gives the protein CASSDLGGLEETQYF. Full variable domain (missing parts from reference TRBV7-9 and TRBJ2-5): DTGVSQNPRHKITKRGQNVTFRCDPISEHNRLYWYRQTLGQGPEFLTYFQNEAQLEKSRLLSDRFSAERPKGSFSTLEIQRTEQGDSAMYLCASSDLGGLEETQYFGPGTRLLVL.

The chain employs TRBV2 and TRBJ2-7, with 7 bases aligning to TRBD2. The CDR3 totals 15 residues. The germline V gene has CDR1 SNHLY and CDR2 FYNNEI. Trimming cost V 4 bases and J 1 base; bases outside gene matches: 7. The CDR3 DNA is TGTGCCAGCAGTGGTTCTAGCGGTTTATCCTACGAGCAGTACTTC. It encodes CASSGSSGLSYEQYF.

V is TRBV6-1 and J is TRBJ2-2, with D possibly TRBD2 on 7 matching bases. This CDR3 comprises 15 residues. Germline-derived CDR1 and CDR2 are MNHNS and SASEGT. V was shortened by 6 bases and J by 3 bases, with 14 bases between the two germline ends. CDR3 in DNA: TGTGCCAGCAGCCTGGGGGGGCTGGACACCGGGGAGCTGTTTTTT. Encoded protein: CASSLGGLDTGELFF.

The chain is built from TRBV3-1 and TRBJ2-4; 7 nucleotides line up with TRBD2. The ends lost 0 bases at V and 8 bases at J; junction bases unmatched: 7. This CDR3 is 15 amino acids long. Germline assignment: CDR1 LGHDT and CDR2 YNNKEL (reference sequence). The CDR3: CASSQERLAVYIQYF. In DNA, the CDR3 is TGTGCCAGCAGCCAAGAAAGACTAGCCGTTTACATTCAGTACTTC.

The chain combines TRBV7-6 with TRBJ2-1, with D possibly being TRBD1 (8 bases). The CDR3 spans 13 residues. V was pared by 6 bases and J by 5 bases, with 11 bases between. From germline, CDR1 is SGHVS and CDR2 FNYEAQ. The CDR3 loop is CASSTGGDNEQFF. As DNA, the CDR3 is TGTGCCAGCAGTACAGGGGGGGACAATGAGCAGTTCTTC.

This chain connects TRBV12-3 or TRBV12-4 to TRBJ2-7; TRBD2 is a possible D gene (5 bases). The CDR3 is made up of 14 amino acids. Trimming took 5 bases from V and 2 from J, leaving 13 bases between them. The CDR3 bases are TGTGCCAGCAGTGGAAGCGGAGACCCCTACGAGCAGTACTTC. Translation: CASSGSGDPYEQYF.